These T cell receptor beta chains were read from a single sample in a study of T cells in Graves' hyperthyroidism and ophthalmopathy. TCRdb redid the calling of the multiplex PCR reads with MiXCR, one entry per CDR3 protein. This sample has a few hundred thousand distinct CDR3 sequences, with 15% to 20% found just once. The specimen was blood. These receptors were obtained from a woman between 55 and 75 years old with Graves' ophthalmopathy. The CDR3 runs from the conserved cysteine through the conserved F or W. Each record gives: V gene, clone size, J gene, D gene, CDR3 protein, CDR3 DNA. A D gene is named only where the DNA matches it firmly. Clone size appears in some rows only: once, few, many, or a class for an expanded clone.

v_call: TRBV7-2
clone_size: -
j_call: TRBJ2-7
d_call: TRBD1
cdr3_aa: CASRDRLSYEQYF
cdr3_nt: TGTGCCAGTAGGGACAGGCTATCCTACGAGCAGTACTTC

v_call: TRBV7-2
clone_size: many
j_call: TRBJ1-2
d_call: -
cdr3_aa: CASSFWAANYGYTF
cdr3_nt: TGTGCCAGCAGCTTTTGGGCAGCTAACTATGGCTACACCTTC

v_call: TRBV20-1
clone_size: many
j_call: TRBJ2-1
d_call: TRBD2
cdr3_aa: CSARAGTSGEYNEQFF
cdr3_nt: TGCAGTGCTAGAGCGGGGACTAGCGGAGAATACAATGAGCAGTTCTTC

v_call: TRBV20-1
clone_size: many
j_call: TRBJ1-5
d_call: -
cdr3_aa: CSAKMGGNQPQHF
cdr3_nt: TGCAGTGCCAAGATGGGGGGGAATCAGCCCCAGCATTTT

v_call: TRBV11-2
clone_size: many
j_call: TRBJ1-1
d_call: -
cdr3_aa: CASSLVLSNTEAFF
cdr3_nt: TGTGCCAGCAGCTTAGTTTTGTCGAACACTGAAGCTTTCTTT

v_call: TRBV24-1
clone_size: many
j_call: TRBJ2-1
d_call: TRBD1
cdr3_aa: CATSDADRGLGEQFF
cdr3_nt: TGTGCCACCAGTGACGCCGACAGGGGATTAGGTGAGCAGTTCTTC

v_call: TRBV5-6
clone_size: few
j_call: TRBJ1-2
d_call: -
cdr3_aa: CASSLDRVAYGYTF
cdr3_nt: TGTGCCAGCAGCTTGGATAGGGTAGCCTATGGCTACACCTTC

v_call: TRBV20-1
clone_size: many
j_call: TRBJ2-1
d_call: TRBD2
cdr3_aa: CSALTSESDNEQFF
cdr3_nt: TGCAGTGCCCTTACTAGCGAATCCGACAATGAGCAGTTCTTC

v_call: TRBV9
clone_size: few
j_call: TRBJ2-1
d_call: -
cdr3_aa: CASSVGGMGDNEQFF
cdr3_nt: TGTGCCAGCAGCGTAGGCGGGATGGGGGACAATGAGCAGTTCTTC

v_call: TRBV28
clone_size: -
j_call: TRBJ1-3
d_call: -
cdr3_aa: CASSPRTASGNTIYF
cdr3_nt: TGTGCCAGCAGCCCCCGGACAGCCTCTGGAAACACCATATATTTT

v_call: TRBV20-1
clone_size: many
j_call: TRBJ2-3
d_call: TRBD2
cdr3_aa: CSASGGAADTQYF
cdr3_nt: TGCAGTGCTAGCGGGGGGGCGGCAGATACGCAGTATTTT

v_call: TRBV20-1
clone_size: -
j_call: TRBJ1-3
d_call: -
cdr3_aa: CSARLSDGGSGNTIYF
cdr3_nt: TGCAGTGCTAGACTTTCGGACGGGGGCTCTGGAAACACCATATATTTT

v_call: TRBV18
clone_size: many
j_call: TRBJ2-7
d_call: -
cdr3_aa: CASSPLGHTYEQYF
cdr3_nt: TGTGCCAGCTCACCATTAGGACACACCTACGAGCAGTACTTC

v_call: TRBV7-2
clone_size: many
j_call: TRBJ2-3
d_call: -
cdr3_aa: CASSPTFTDTQYF
cdr3_nt: TGTGCCAGCAGCCCAACTTTCACAGATACGCAGTATTTT

v_call: TRBV5-5
clone_size: many
j_call: TRBJ1-4
d_call: -
cdr3_aa: CASSFQTTDNEKLFF
cdr3_nt: TGTGCCAGCAGCTTCCAGACGACAGATAATGAAAAACTGTTTTTT

v_call: TRBV6-1
clone_size: many
j_call: TRBJ1-2
d_call: -
cdr3_aa: CASSDPRRGANYGYTF
cdr3_nt: TGTGCCAGCAGTGACCCGCGACGGGGAGCTAACTATGGCTACACCTTC

v_call: TRBV7-2
clone_size: many
j_call: TRBJ2-7
d_call: TRBD1
cdr3_aa: CASSLLGQELSYEQYF
cdr3_nt: TGTGCCAGCAGCTTACTAGGACAGGAACTCTCCTACGAGCAGTACTTC

v_call: TRBV20-1
clone_size: few
j_call: TRBJ1-6
d_call: -
cdr3_aa: CSARAGGSYNSPLHF
cdr3_nt: TGCAGTGCTAGAGCCGGGGGGTCCTATAATTCACCCCTCCACTTT

v_call: TRBV7-9
clone_size: many
j_call: TRBJ2-1
d_call: TRBD1
cdr3_aa: CASNRDRVGNEQFF
cdr3_nt: TGTGCCAGTAACCGGGACAGGGTGGGCAATGAGCAGTTCTTC

v_call: TRBV7-2
clone_size: -
j_call: TRBJ2-2
d_call: -
cdr3_aa: CASSLTGSHATGELFF
cdr3_nt: TGTGCCAGCAGCTTAACGGGCTCCCATGCCACCGGGGAGCTGTTTTTT

v_call: TRBV6-1
clone_size: many
j_call: TRBJ2-5
d_call: TRBD2
cdr3_aa: CASSEALRGGLETQYF
cdr3_nt: TGTGCCAGCAGTGAAGCGCTTCGGGGGGGCTTGGAGACCCAGTACTTC

v_call: TRBV30
clone_size: few
j_call: TRBJ1-5
d_call: -
cdr3_aa: CAWSVTGIEPQHF
cdr3_nt: TGTGCCTGGAGTGTGACCGGGATCGAGCCCCAGCATTTT

v_call: TRBV12-3/TRBV12-4
clone_size: many
j_call: TRBJ1-1
d_call: -
cdr3_aa: CASSLRHSNTEAFF
cdr3_nt: TGTGCCAGCAGTTTGCGGCACAGCAACACTGAAGCTTTCTTT

v_call: TRBV12-3/TRBV12-4
clone_size: many
j_call: TRBJ2-7
d_call: -
cdr3_aa: CASSFGQGRYEQYF
cdr3_nt: TGTGCCAGCAGTTTTGGGCAGGGGAGATACGAGCAGTACTTC

v_call: TRBV12-3/TRBV12-4
clone_size: -
j_call: TRBJ2-1
d_call: TRBD1
cdr3_aa: CASSKWGQGSFEQFF
cdr3_nt: TGTGCCAGCAGCAAATGGGGACAGGGAAGTTTTGAGCAGTTCTTC

v_call: TRBV7-2
clone_size: many
j_call: TRBJ2-2
d_call: TRBD1
cdr3_aa: CASSFRTGNTGELFF
cdr3_nt: TGTGCCAGCAGCTTTCGGACAGGGAACACCGGGGAGCTGTTTTTT

v_call: TRBV20-1
clone_size: few
j_call: TRBJ2-5
d_call: -
cdr3_aa: CSARLDTSQETQYF
cdr3_nt: TGCAGTGCTAGATTGGACACCTCTCAAGAGACCCAGTACTTC

v_call: TRBV15
clone_size: -
j_call: TRBJ2-7
d_call: -
cdr3_aa: CATSSLRRPSYEQYF
cdr3_nt: TGTGCCACCAGCAGTCTAAGACGACCCTCCTACGAGCAGTACTTC

v_call: TRBV4-1
clone_size: many
j_call: TRBJ2-2
d_call: -
cdr3_aa: CASSQGPRPNTGELFF
cdr3_nt: TGCGCCAGCAGCCAAGGCCCCAGACCTAACACCGGGGAGCTGTTTTTT

v_call: TRBV6-2/TRBV6-3
clone_size: -
j_call: TRBJ1-5
d_call: -
cdr3_aa: CASSYSHRVASYSNQPQHF
cdr3_nt: TGTGCCAGCAGTTACTCCCACAGGGTGGCCTCCTATAGCAATCAGCCCCAGCATTTT

v_call: TRBV19
clone_size: many
j_call: TRBJ2-2
d_call: -
cdr3_aa: CATQQAGELFF
cdr3_nt: TGTGCCACCCAACAGGCCGGGGAGCTGTTTTTT

v_call: TRBV7-2
clone_size: many
j_call: TRBJ2-1
d_call: TRBD1
cdr3_aa: CASSWDRDSGVNEQFF
cdr3_nt: TGTGCCAGCAGCTGGGACCGGGACAGTGGTGTAAATGAGCAGTTCTTC

v_call: TRBV11-3
clone_size: -
j_call: TRBJ2-1
d_call: -
cdr3_aa: CASSPRAGSSNEQFF
cdr3_nt: TGTGCCAGCAGCCCCAGGGCGGGCTCCTCAAATGAGCAGTTCTTC

v_call: TRBV6-2/TRBV6-3
clone_size: many
j_call: TRBJ2-5
d_call: -
cdr3_aa: CASSYSMSDQETQYF
cdr3_nt: TGTGCCAGCAGTTACTCGATGTCAGACCAAGAGACCCAGTACTTC